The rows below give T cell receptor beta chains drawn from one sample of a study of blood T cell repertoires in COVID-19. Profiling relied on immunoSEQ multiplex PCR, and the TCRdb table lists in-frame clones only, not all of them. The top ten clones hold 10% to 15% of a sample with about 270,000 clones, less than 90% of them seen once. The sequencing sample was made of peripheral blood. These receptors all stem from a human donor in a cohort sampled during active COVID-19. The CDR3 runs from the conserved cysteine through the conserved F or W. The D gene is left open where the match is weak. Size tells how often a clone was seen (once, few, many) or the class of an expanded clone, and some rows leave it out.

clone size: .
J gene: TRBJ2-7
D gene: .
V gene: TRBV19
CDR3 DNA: TGTGCCAGTAGTTCGGGACTTCTCTCCTACGAGCAGTACTTC
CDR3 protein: CASSSGLLSYEQYF

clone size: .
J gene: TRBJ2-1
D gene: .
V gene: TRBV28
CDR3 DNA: TGTGCCAGCAGGGGGGCCTATGAGCAGTTCTTC
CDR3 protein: CASRGAYEQFF

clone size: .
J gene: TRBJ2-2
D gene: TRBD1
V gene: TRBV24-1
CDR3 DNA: TGTGCCACCAGTGATCCCCGACAGGGGAGCACCGGGGAGCTGTTTTTT
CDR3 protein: CATSDPRQGSTGELFF

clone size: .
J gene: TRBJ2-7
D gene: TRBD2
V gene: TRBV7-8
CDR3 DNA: TGTGCCAGCAGCTTAGGGGGCCTAGCGGCCTACGAGCAGTACTTC
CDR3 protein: CASSLGGLAAYEQYF

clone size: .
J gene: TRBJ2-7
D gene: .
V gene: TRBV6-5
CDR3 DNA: TGTGCCAGCAGTAGGACCCGGGAGCTCTACGAGCAGTACTTC
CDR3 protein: CASSRTRELYEQYF

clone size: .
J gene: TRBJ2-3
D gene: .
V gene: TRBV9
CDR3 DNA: TGTGCCAGCAGCACCCGCGCGGGACCGACACCAGGGACGCAGTATTTT
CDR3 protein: CASSTRAGPTPGTQYF

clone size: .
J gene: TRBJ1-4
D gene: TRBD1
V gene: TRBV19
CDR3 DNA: TGTGCCAGTAGTATTCTTCAACCCGGACAGGTGGATGAAAAACTGTTTTTT
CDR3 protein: CASSILQPGQVDEKLFF

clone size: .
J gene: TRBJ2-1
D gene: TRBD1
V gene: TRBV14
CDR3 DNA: TGTGCCAGCAGCCACGGGGTTAGGACAGGGTCCAATGAGCAGTTCTTC
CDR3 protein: CASSHGVRTGSNEQFF

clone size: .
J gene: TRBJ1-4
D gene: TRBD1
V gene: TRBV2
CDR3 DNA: TGTGCCAGCAGCAAACAAGGGACAGGGGGCGAAAAACTGTTTTTT
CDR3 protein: CASSKQGTGGEKLFF

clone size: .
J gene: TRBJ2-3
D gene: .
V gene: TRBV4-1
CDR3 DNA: TGCGCCAGCAGCCAAGAGCTAAGAGGGAGTCGGGATACGCAGTATTTT
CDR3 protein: CASSQELRGSRDTQYF

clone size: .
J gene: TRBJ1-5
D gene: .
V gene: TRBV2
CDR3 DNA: TGTGCCAGCAAGGTGGGGGGTTTTGGTAGCAATCAGCCCCAGCATTTT
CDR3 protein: CASKVGGFGSNQPQHF

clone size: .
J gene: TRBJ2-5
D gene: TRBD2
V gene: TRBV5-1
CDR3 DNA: TGCGCCAGCAGCTTCGGACTAGCGGGAAGGCGAGAGACCCAGTACTTC
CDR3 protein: CASSFGLAGRRETQYF

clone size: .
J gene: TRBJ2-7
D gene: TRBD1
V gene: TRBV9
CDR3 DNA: TGTGCCAGCAGCGCTACCGGGACAGGAATTCGCGAGCAGTACTTC
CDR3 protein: CASSATGTGIREQYF

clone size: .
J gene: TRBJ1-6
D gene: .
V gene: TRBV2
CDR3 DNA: TGTGCCAGCAGTGAGTTGGAAAAGAAACAGTCCTATAATTCACCCCTCCACTTT
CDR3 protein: CASSELEKKQSYNSPLHF

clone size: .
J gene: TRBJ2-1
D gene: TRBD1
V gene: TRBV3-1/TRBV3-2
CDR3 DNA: TGTGCCAGCAGCAACCAAGGGGGCGTCCGGAACAATGAGCAGTTCTTC
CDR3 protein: CASSNQGGVRNNEQFF

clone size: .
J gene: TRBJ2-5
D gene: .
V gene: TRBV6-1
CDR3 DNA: TGTGCCAGCAGTGAACGGAGTTATGGGGCGCCCCAACAAGAGACCCAGTACTTC
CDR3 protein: CASSERSYGAPQQETQYF

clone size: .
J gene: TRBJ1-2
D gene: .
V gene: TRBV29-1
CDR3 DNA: TGCAGCGCTACCCTCGGGAGGGCTGAGGGCTACACCTTC
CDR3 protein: CSATLGRAEGYTF

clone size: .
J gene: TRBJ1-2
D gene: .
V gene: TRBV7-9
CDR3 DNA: TGTGCCAGCAGCTTAGATGGGACAATAGATGGCTACACCTTC
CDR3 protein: CASSLDGTIDGYTF

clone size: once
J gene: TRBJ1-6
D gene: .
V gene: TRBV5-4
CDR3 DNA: TGTGCCAGCAGCTTGGAAAGTCAGAATTCACCCCTCCACTTT
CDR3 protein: CASSLESQNSPLHF

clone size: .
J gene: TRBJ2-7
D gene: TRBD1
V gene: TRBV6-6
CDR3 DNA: TGTGCCAGCAGGGACAGGGGGCCGGGGGAGCAGTACTTC
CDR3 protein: CASRDRGPGEQYF

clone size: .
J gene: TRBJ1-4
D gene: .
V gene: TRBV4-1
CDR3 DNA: TGCGCCAGCAGCCAAGAAGTGTCCATCGGGAATGTCGGAAAACTGTTTTTT
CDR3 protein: CASSQEVSIGNVGKLFF

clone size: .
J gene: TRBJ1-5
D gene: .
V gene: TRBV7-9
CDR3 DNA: TGTGCCAGCAGCTTGGTGGGGGCCCGCGGGCAGCCCCAGCATTTT
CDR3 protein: CASSLVGARGQPQHF

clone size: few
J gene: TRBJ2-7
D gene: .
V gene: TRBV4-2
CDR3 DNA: TGTGCCAGCAGCCAACCAGGGGATAATTACGAGCAGTACTTC
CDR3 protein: CASSQPGDNYEQYF

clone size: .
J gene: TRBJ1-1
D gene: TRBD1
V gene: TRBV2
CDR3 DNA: TGTGCCAGCAGTGTGAGGAACAGGGGGGCTGAAGCTTTCTTT
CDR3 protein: CASSVRNRGAEAFF

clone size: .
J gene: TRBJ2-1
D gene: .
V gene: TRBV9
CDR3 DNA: TGTGCCAGCAGCGTAGGAGGGGGAGGGCCTAACAATGAGCAGTTCTTC
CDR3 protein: CASSVGGGGPNNEQFF

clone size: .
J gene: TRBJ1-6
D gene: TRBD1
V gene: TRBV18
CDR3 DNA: TGTGCCAGCTCACTAAACGAGGACAGGGTTTCACCCCTCCACTTT
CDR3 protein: CASSLNEDRVSPLHF

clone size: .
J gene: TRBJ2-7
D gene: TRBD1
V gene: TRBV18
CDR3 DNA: TGTGCCAGCTCAGCTATCACCGGGACAGGGGCCTACGAGCAGTACTTC
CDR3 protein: CASSAITGTGAYEQYF

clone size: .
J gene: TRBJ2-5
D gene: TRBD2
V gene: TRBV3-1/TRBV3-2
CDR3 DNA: TGTGCCAGCAGCCAACCGGGACTAGCGGGGTACCAAGAGACCCAGTACTTC
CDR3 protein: CASSQPGLAGYQETQYF

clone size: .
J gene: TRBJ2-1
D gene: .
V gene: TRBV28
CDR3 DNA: TGTGCCAGCAGTTTCGGGGGGCAGGTTGAGCAGTTCTTC
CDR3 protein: CASSFGGQVEQFF

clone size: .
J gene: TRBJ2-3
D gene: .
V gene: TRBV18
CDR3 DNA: TGTGCCAGCTCACTTTCGACAGATACGCAGTATTTT
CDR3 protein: CASSLSTDTQYF

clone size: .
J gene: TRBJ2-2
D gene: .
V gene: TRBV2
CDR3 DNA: TGTGCCAGCAAGGGAGGTGTTTTTACCGGGGAGCTGTTTTTT
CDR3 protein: CASKGGVFTGELFF

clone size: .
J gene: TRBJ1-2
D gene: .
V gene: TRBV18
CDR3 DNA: TGTGCCAGCTCACCCGACAGGACACATGGCTACACCTTC
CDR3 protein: CASSPDRTHGYTF

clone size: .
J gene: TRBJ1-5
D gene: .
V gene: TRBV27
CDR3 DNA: TGTGCCAGCAGTTCAGAGGCCGTTGGCAATCAGCCCCAGCATTTT
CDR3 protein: CASSSEAVGNQPQHF

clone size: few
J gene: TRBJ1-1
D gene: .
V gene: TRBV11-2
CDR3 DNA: TGTGCCAGCAGCCCTCGGAGGGTTCAAGCTTTCTTT
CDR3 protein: CASSPRRVQAFF

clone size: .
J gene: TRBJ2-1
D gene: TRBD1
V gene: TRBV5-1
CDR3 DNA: TGCGCCAGCAGCCTCCTGACAGGGCGCAATGAGCAGTTCTTC
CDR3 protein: CASSLLTGRNEQFF

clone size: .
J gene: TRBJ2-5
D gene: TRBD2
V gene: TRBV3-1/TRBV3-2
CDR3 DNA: TGTGCCAGCAGCCAGGGGACTAGCGGCAGGGAGACCCAGTACTTC
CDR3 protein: CASSQGTSGRETQYF

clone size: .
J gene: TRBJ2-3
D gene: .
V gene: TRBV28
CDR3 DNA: TGTGCCAGCAGCACGAGTATAGATACGCAGTATTTT
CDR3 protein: CASSTSIDTQYF

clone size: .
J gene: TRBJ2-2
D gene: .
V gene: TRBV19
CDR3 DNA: TGTGCCAGTAGTAGGGGTGGGGCAGAAGTGATCGTCGGGGAGCTGTTTTTT
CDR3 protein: CASSRGGAEVIVGELFF

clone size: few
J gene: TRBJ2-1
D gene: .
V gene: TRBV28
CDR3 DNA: TGTGCCAGCAGTTTAGGACGGGGTGAGCAGTTCTTC
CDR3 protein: CASSLGRGEQFF

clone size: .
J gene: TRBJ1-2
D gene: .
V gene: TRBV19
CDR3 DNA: TGTGCCAGTGTGGGGCGCCTGAACTATGGCTACACCTTC
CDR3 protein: CASVGRLNYGYTF

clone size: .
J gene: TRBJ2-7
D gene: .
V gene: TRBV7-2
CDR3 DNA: TGTGCCAGCAGCCCGAGAGCGGTTTACGAGCAGTACTTC
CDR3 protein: CASSPRAVYEQYF

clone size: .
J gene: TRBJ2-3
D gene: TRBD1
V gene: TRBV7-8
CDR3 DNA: TGTGCCAGCAGCTCCGGACAGGGGTGGACAGATACGCAGTATTTT
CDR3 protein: CASSSGQGWTDTQYF

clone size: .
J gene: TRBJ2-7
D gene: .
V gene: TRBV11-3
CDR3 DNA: TGTGCCAGCAGCTCACAGGGAGGGGAGCAGTACTTC
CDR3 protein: CASSSQGGEQYF